This T cell receptor (beta chain) was captured in a study of spatial heterogeneity in lung cancer. Germline V gene lookup returns CDR1 SGHTA and CDR2 FQGNSA. V was shortened by 5 bases and J by 7 bases, with 17 bases between the two germline ends. This CDR3 has 15 residues. There are a few counts of this clonotype. As for time point: sample taken at primary tumor resection. Whole RNA, isolated from tumor, nontumor lung or frozen PBMC, was sequenced without prior sorting. Untreated early-stage non-small cell lung cancer patients, 55 to 85 in total, were the donors. Each CDR3 protein is one row after TCRdb ran MiXCR on the 5' RACE reads. The sample records about 92,000 distinct CDR3 sequences, about an eighth being singletons.

This sequence originates from a male donor with early-stage non-small cell lung cancer. The sample here was PBMCs, taken at surgery. This chain uses TRBV7-2 with TRBJ1-4; maybe TRBD1 (6 bases). In DNA, the CDR3 is TGTGCCAGCAGCAAGCCGGGACAAGAGAGTGAAAAACTGTTTTTT. Protein product: CASSKPGQESEKLFF.